These 22 T cell receptor beta chains were sequenced from one sample in a study of blood T cell repertoires in COVID-19. This table comes from immunoSEQ multiplex PCR, and its TCRdb copy is limited to in-frame clones, with some not included. The data contain about 240,000 clones, 87% of them singletons. Input material: peripheral blood. The origin of the receptors is a man in his sixties who had recovered from COVID-19.

The chain joins TRBV9 to TRBJ1-6; D ambiguous. The CDR3 is 17 amino acids. The V gene lost 4 bases and the J gene lost 0 bases, with 14 bases spanning the gap. CDR1 is SGDLS and CDR2 is YYNGEE in the germline V gene. The CDR3 DNA reads as TGTGCCAGCAGCTCCCCGGGTGGGAGCTCCTATAATTCACCCCTCCACTTT. As protein: CASSSPGGSSYNSPLHF.

The chain joins TRBV7-6 to TRBJ2-3; 8 positions match TRBD2. The CDR3 has 22 residues. The V gene's germline CDR1 is SGHVS and CDR2 FNYEAQ. With 4 bases clipped from V and 4 bases from J, the junction kept 28 bases outside the gene matches. CDR3 sequence (DNA): TGTGCCAGCAGCTCCACCGCGTATATTGAGACTAGCGACCGAAGTGGAGCAGATACGCAGTATTTT. Encoded protein: CASSSTAYIETSDRSGADTQYF.

The chain carries TRBV6-5 and TRBJ1-2; the match to TRBD1 covers 7 bases. Germline CDR1 and CDR2: MNHEY and SVGAGI. V lost 7 bases, J lost 0 bases, and 8 bases stayed unmatched. The CDR3 has 15 amino acids. CDR3 in DNA: TGTGCCAGCACCAAAATAACAGGGGCTAACTATGGCTACACCTTC. Its protein is CASTKITGANYGYTF.

The chain is built from TRBV5-1 and TRBJ1-2; TRBD1 agrees at 9 bases. Trimming at V came to 3 bases and at J to 7 bases, leaving 16 bases not matched to a gene. In germline, CDR1 is SGHRS, CDR2 YFSETQ. The CDR3 is made up of 17 amino acids. The CDR3, as DNA: TGCGCCAGCAGCTCTAAACTATGGGACAGGGATCGTGGTGGCTACACCTTC. Translating it yields CASSSKLWDRDRGGYTF.

The chain employs TRBV7-9 and TRBJ2-2; possible D gene TRBD1, 7 bases. Trimming took off 6 bases at V and 5 bases at J, with 13 bases between the two ends. CDR3 size: 14 residues. CDR1 is SEHNR, CDR2 FQNEAQ, per germline (reference sequence). CDR3 residues: CASSFQGGTGELFF. CDR3 DNA sequence: TGTGCCAGCAGTTTCCAGGGGGGAACCGGGGAGCTGTTTTTT.

This chain connects TRBV4-1 to TRBJ1-5, with D uncertain. The V gene lost 2 bases and the J gene lost 5 bases, with 10 bases spanning the gap. CDR1 MGHRA and CDR2 YSYEKL come from the germline V gene. CDR3 length equals 14 residues. The CDR3 loop is CASSQLSSHQPQHF. As DNA, the CDR3 is TGCGCCAGCAGCCAACTCTCGTCCCATCAGCCCCAGCATTTT.

Points on this clone: The identical CDR3 is also encoded by other nucleotide sequences in the sample. This CDR3 is CASSLQGGNQPQHF. In DNA form, the CDR3 reads TGCGCCAGCAGCTTGCAGGGGGGCAATCAGCCCCAGCATTTT. The genes are TRBV5-1 and TRBJ1-5; 7 positions match TRBD1. V gave up 1 base and J gave up 2 bases; unmatched junction bases: 0. The CDR3 runs to 14 residues. Per germline, CDR1 SGHRS and CDR2 YFSETQ.

The CDR3 protein is CASSPDGTNYGYTF. DNA of the CDR3: TGTGCCAGCTCACCAGACGGGACTAACTATGGCTACACCTTC. The V gene is TRBV18, the J gene TRBJ1-2; D uncertain. CDR1 is KGHSH, CDR2 LQKENI, per germline. CDR3 length equals 14 residues. Trimming pared 2 bases from V and 0 bases from J, leaving 7 bases between. Full variable domain (outside the CDR3, taken from reference TRBV18 and TRBJ1-2): NAGVMQNPRHLVRRRGQEARLRCSPMKGHSHVYWYRQLPEEGLKFMVYLQKENIIDESGMPKERFSAEFPKEGPSILRIQQVVRGDSAAYFCASSPDGTNYGYTFGSGTRLTVV.

The chain couples TRBV6-2 or TRBV6-3 to TRBJ1-6; 7 bases line up with TRBD1. The CDR3 has 15 residues. The ends lost 4 bases at V and 5 bases at J; junction bases unmatched: 5. CDR1 is MNHEY, CDR2 SVGEGT, per germline. CDR3 in DNA: TGTGCCAGCAGTTGGACAGGCGGGGATAATTCACCCCTCCACTTT. Its translation is CASSWTGGDNSPLHF.

The chain uses TRBV6-5 and TRBJ2-1, with D maybe TRBD2 (7 bases). This CDR3 contains 15 residues. V lost 5 bases and J lost 6, with 17 bases in between. Germline V gene sequence: CDR1 MNHEY, CDR2 SVGAGI. CDR3 in DNA: TGTGCCAGCAGTCCCGTAGGGGGGGCGGCCAATGAGCAGTTCTTC. Translating it yields CASSPVGGAANEQFF.

V gene TRBV3-1 (or the pseudogene TRBV3-2) combines with J gene TRBJ2-2; tentative D call: TRBD2 (6 bases). Trimming took 3 bases from V and 6 from J, leaving 14 bases between them. Germline assignment: CDR1 LGHDT and CDR2 YNNKEL (reference sequence). The length of the CDR3 is 15 residues. The CDR3 region is CASSHSGSGAGELFF. Written as DNA, the CDR3 is TGTGCCAGCAGCCATTCCGGGAGTGGGGCCGGGGAGCTGTTTTTT.

This chain uses TRBV5-1 with TRBJ2-5; 9 bases align to TRBD1. The CDR3 runs to 14 residues. The V and J ends lost 5 bases and 3 bases, in that order; junction bases with no gene match: 5. Germline V gives CDR1 SGHRS, CDR2 YFSETQ. CDR3 coding DNA: TGCGCCAGCAGTTGGGACAGGGAGGAAGAGACCCAGTACTTC. Translating it yields CASSWDREEETQYF. The variable domain in full, with the rest retrieved from reference TRBV5-1 and TRBJ2-5, is KAGVTQTPRYLIKTRGQQVTLSCSPISGHRSVSWYQQTPGQGLQFLFEYFSETQRNKGNFPGRFSGRQFSNSRSEMNVSTLELGDSALYLCASSWDREEETQYFGPGTRLLVL.

In this sample, this clone turned up once. The chain carries TRBV10-1 and TRBJ2-3, with 8 nucleotides matching TRBD1. Germline lookup yields CDR1 WNHNN and CDR2 SYGVQD (reference sequence). The CDR3 contains 17 residues. After removal of 2 bases from V and 1 base from J, the junction contained 8 bases not matched to a gene. The CDR3 loop is CASSEEDTGGGTDTQYF. The DNA for the CDR3 is TGCGCCAGCAGTGAGGAAGATACAGGGGGAGGCACAGATACGCAGTATTTT.

This chain links TRBV10-3 with TRBJ1-3; D might be TRBD1 (5 bases). In germline, CDR1 is ENHRY, CDR2 SYGVKD. V shed 10 bases and J shed 0 bases, with 13 bases lying between them. The length of the CDR3 is 14 residues. The CDR3 spells CATWGPSSGNTIYF. CDR3 bases: TGTGCCACCTGGGGCCCTAGCTCTGGAAACACCATATATTTT.

V gene TRBV2 combines with J gene TRBJ1-1, with 7 positions matching TRBD1. With V trimmed by 6 bases and J by 4 bases, 5 bases remained unmatched. This CDR3 has 13 residues. The germline V gene has CDR1 SNHLY and CDR2 FYNNEI. In DNA, the CDR3 is TGTGCCAGCAGGGTATACAGGGGCACTGAAGCTTTCTTT. Its translation: CASRVYRGTEAFF.

The chain recombines TRBV27 with TRBJ1-6; the D gene is possibly TRBD1 (6 bases). Germline V CDR1 and CDR2: MNHEY, SMNVEV (reference sequence). This CDR3 is built from 14 residues. Trimming cost V 6 bases and J 7 bases, with 13 bases left between them. The CDR3 nucleotides are TGTGCCAGCAGGACAGGCCCGGGGAATTCACCCCTCCACTTT. Its protein product is CASRTGPGNSPLHF.

The rearrangement joins TRBV6-5 to TRBJ2-3; TRBD2 matches 10 bases. V was pared by 11 bases and J by 2 bases, with 7 bases of the junction left unmatched. CDR1 is MNHEY and CDR2 is SVGAGI in the germline V gene. The CDR3 consists of 14 residues. The CDR3 loop reads CASASGGLTDTQYF. DNA for the CDR3: TGTGCCTCTGCTAGCGGGGGACTCACAGATACGCAGTATTTT.

This rearrangement joins TRBV5-1 to TRBJ2-7; D gene uncertain. The germline gives CDR1 SGHRS, CDR2 YFSETQ. The CDR3 loop spans 13 amino acids. Trimming pared 4 bases from V and 5 bases from J, leaving 13 bases between. The DNA of the CDR3 is TGCGCCAGCAGCCTGGGCGGCCGTAACGAGCAGTACTTC. It specifies CASSLGGRNEQYF.

V usage is TRBV4-2 and J usage is TRBJ2-3, with 9 bases matching TRBD2. The CDR3 totals 18 residues. Germline trimming cut 3 bases from V and 6 bases from J; bases unmatched to any gene: 16. Germline CDR1 LGHNA, CDR2 YNFKEQ. The CDR3 is CASSHPMGAGGLSDTQYF. The CDR3 DNA is TGTGCCAGCAGCCACCCCATGGGGGCGGGGGGGCTTTCGGATACGCAGTATTTT.

The chain has TRBV7-4 and TRBJ1-6; D perhaps matches TRBD1 (5 bases). V was trimmed by 7 bases and J by 7 bases, leaving 14 bases between them. The CDR3 is made up of 14 amino acids. Germline lookup yields CDR1 SGHVT and CDR2 SQSDAQ. DNA for the CDR3: TGTGCCAGCAATTTCCCGGGGGTAAATTCACCCCTCCACTTT. It codes for CASNFPGVNSPLHF.

The gene calls are TRBV18 and TRBJ1-1; perhaps TRBD1 as D (5 bases). Germline-derived CDR1 and CDR2 are KGHSH and LQKENI. The V gene lost 6 bases and the J gene lost 1 base, with 15 bases spanning the gap. The length of the CDR3 is 15 residues. The CDR3 region is CASSLDTTANTEAFF. Written as DNA, the CDR3 is TGTGCCAGCTCTTTGGACACCACGGCGAACACTGAAGCTTTCTTT.

This chain links TRBV18 with TRBJ1-1, with a tentative D call TRBD1 (6 bases). The CDR3 runs to 16 residues. Germline V lookup: CDR1 KGHSH, CDR2 LQKENI. The V gene lost 4 bases and the J gene lost 5 bases, with 20 bases spanning the gap. CDR3 nucleotides: TGTGCCAGCTCACTCCGTGAACAGGGATCTTGGACTGAAGCTTTCTTT. It translates to CASSLREQGSWTEAFF.